One and the same sample provided the 27 T cell receptor beta chains below, sequenced in a study of CD8 T cells in ankylosing spondylitis. TCRdb redid the calling of the 5' RACE reads with MiXCR, one entry per CDR3 protein. The sample lists 250,000 to 400,000 distinct CDR3 sequences; around 10% were seen once. The sample comprised blood, either unsorted or a sorted T cell fraction (not recorded which). These receptors all stem from a female donor with ankylosing spondylitis or in good health (not recorded which).

The table lists this clonotype with many counts. This chain uses TRBV5-5 with TRBJ2-7; 7 nucleotides align to TRBD1. CDR3 length: 16 residues. The J segment lost 3 bases and the V segment lost 0 bases, leaving 9 bases of the junction unmatched. The germline CDR1 and CDR2 sequences are SGHKS and YYEKEE (reference sequence). As DNA, the CDR3 is TGTGCCAGCAGCTTGGCTACCGGGACAGCAGGCTACGAGCAGTACTTC. Amino acids: CASSLATGTAGYEQYF.

The table lists this clonotype with a few counts. This chain joins TRBV27 and TRBJ2-1; the match to TRBD1 covers 7 bases. Germline V gene sequence: CDR1 MNHEY, CDR2 SMNVEV (reference sequence). The V and J ends lost 3 bases and 7 bases, in that order; junction bases with no gene match: 6. CDR3 length: 14 amino acids. DNA for the CDR3: TGTGCCAGCAGTTTGGGGGAACAGGGGAATGAGCAGTTCTTC. Residues: CASSLGEQGNEQFF.

This clonotype came up many times. The chain is built from TRBV9 and TRBJ1-3; possibly TRBD1 for D (6 bases). The germline V and J ends were trimmed by 3 bases and 2 bases, with 9 bases remaining between them. The CDR3 totals 14 residues. Germline CDR1 SGDLS, CDR2 YYNGEE. CDR3: CASSAGTPGNTIYF. CDR3 sequence (DNA): TGTGCCAGCAGCGCAGGGACACCTGGAAACACCATATATTTT.

The chain links TRBV29-1 to TRBJ2-7; TRBD1 matches 10 bases. Germline V gene lookup returns CDR1 SQVTM and CDR2 ANQGSEA. CDR3 length: 15 residues. Trimming took 2 bases from V and 6 from J; bases not matched to a gene: 10. CDR3 in amino acids: CSVERSGTGAGEQYF. DNA for the CDR3: TGCAGCGTTGAACGAAGCGGGACAGGGGCGGGCGAGCAGTACTTC.

This clonotype has a count of ten or more. This chain connects TRBV29-1 to TRBJ1-6; perhaps TRBD1 as D (6 bases). Per germline, CDR1 SQVTM and CDR2 ANQGSEA. Deletions cut 6 bases from V and 8 bases from J, with 17 bases between. The CDR3 totals 14 residues. CDR3 sequence: CSVRGGRPDSPLHF. CDR3 nucleotides: TGCAGCGTGAGGGGGGGCAGGCCTGATTCACCCCTCCACTTT.

The chain joins TRBV24-1 to TRBJ2-3, with 11 bases identical to TRBD2. Germline V gives CDR1 KGHDR, CDR2 SFDVKD. V lost 2 bases and J lost 2; bases outside the gene matches: 5. CDR3 length: 17 amino acids. CDR3 protein: CATSDSLAGGPTDTQYF. In DNA form, the CDR3 reads TGTGCCACCAGTGATTCATTAGCGGGAGGGCCCACAGATACGCAGTATTTT.

The gene calls are TRBV3-1 and TRBJ1-3; 8 nucleotides agree with TRBD1. Germline trimming cut 6 bases from V and 4 bases from J; bases unmatched to any gene: 11. Germline-derived CDR1 and CDR2 are LGHDT and YNNKEL (reference sequence). The CDR3 is made up of 16 amino acids. CDR3 in amino acids: CASRITGTGRGNTIYF. Here the CDR3 DNA reads TGTGCCAGCAGGATTACCGGGACAGGAAGAGGAAACACCATATATTTT.

This clonotype has just a few counts. The rearrangement links TRBV5-5 to TRBJ2-7, with D unresolved. The CDR3 totals 14 residues. Trimming took off 2 bases at V and 3 bases at J, with 12 bases between the two ends. The germline V gene has CDR1 SGHKS and CDR2 YYEKEE (reference sequence). The CDR3 DNA sequence: TGTGCCAGCAGCTTAAACGGAGTGAACTACGAGCAGTACTTC. Its translation: CASSLNGVNYEQYF.

This clonotype was seen at least ten times. The chain links TRBV28 to TRBJ1-2; TRBD1 agrees at 12 bases. Per germline, CDR1 MDHEN and CDR2 SYDVKM. Germline trimming cut 6 bases from V and 3 bases from J; bases unmatched to any gene: 11. This CDR3 comprises 17 residues. The CDR3 reads CASSYPGTGGYDYGYTF. CDR3 nucleotide sequence: TGTGCCAGCAGCTATCCCGGGACAGGGGGCTACGACTATGGCTACACCTTC.

In its sample, this clonotype was seen a few times. The genes are TRBV28 and TRBJ2-1; TRBD2 agrees at 11 bases. The CDR3 runs to 15 residues. Germline CDR1 is MDHEN and CDR2 is SYDVKM. The V and J ends lost 5 bases and 9 bases, in that order; junction bases with no gene match: 9. The CDR3 DNA sequence: TGTGCCAGCAGTCCCTCCGGACTAGCGGGCGGTGAGCAGTTCTTC. Residues: CASSPSGLAGGEQFF.

This clonotype was recorded at least ten times. The rearrangement joins TRBV28 to TRBJ2-6; 12 positions match TRBD2. Losses at the gene ends were 1 base for V and 4 bases for J; bases not matched to a gene: 5. Germline V gene sequence: CDR1 MDHEN, CDR2 SYDVKM. The CDR3 runs 18 residues. Here the CDR3 DNA reads TGTGCCAGCAGTTTATTCCTAGCGGGAGGGAGCGGGGCCAACGTCCTGACTTTC. Its protein is CASSLFLAGGSGANVLTF.

This clonotype occurred many times. The chain couples TRBV5-1 to TRBJ2-5, with a possible D match to TRBD2 (6 bases). This CDR3 spans 15 amino acids. CDR1 and CDR2 from the germline V gene are SGHRS and YFSETQ. V shed 2 bases and J shed 2 bases, with 13 bases lying between them. This CDR3 is CASSFGGAGQETQYF. CDR3 nucleotide sequence: TGCGCCAGCAGCTTCGGCGGGGCAGGTCAAGAGACCCAGTACTTC. Full variable domain (outside the CDR3, taken from reference TRBV5-1 and TRBJ2-5): KAGVTQTPRYLIKTRGQQVTLSCSPISGHRSVSWYQQTPGQGLQFLFEYFSETQRNKGNFPGRFSGRQFSNSRSEMNVSTLELGDSALYLCASSFGGAGQETQYFGPGTRLLVL.

This clonotype occurred a few times. The rearrangement joins TRBV5-1 to TRBJ2-3; possible D gene TRBD2, 6 bases. Trimming removed 0 bases at V and 5 bases at J, with 16 bases between. The germline V gene has CDR1 SGHRS and CDR2 YFSETQ. The CDR3 spans 16 residues. The CDR3 reads CASSLGDPRRGDTQYF. CDR3 DNA: TGCGCCAGCAGCTTGGGGGACCCCCGGCGGGGAGATACGCAGTATTTT.

The genes are TRBV5-1 and TRBJ2-1, with D perhaps matching TRBD2 (5 bases). Germline V gene lookup returns CDR1 SGHRS and CDR2 YFSETQ. V shed 0 bases and J shed 0 bases, with 7 bases lying between them. This CDR3 is 15 amino acids long. The CDR3 region has the DNA TGCGCCAGCAGCTTGGACGGGGTCTCCTACAATGAGCAGTTCTTC. Protein: CASSLDGVSYNEQFF.

A few counts support this clonotype. The genes are TRBV15 and TRBJ1-5, with a weak D call TRBD1 (6 bases). CDR1 is LNHNV and CDR2 is YYDKDF in the germline V gene (reference sequence). The CDR3 is 14 amino acids. Trimming took 5 bases from V and 6 from J, leaving 14 bases between them. The DNA of the CDR3 is TGTGCCACCAGCGGGGGCCTTTCTTCTCAGCCCCAGCATTTT. This encodes CATSGGLSSQPQHF.

This clonotype was observed many times. This chain connects TRBV5-1 to TRBJ2-7; a weak D match, TRBD1 (6 bases). V dropped 2 bases and J dropped 4 bases, with 16 bases sitting between them. The V gene's germline CDR1 is SGHRS and CDR2 YFSETQ. This CDR3 is 15 amino acids long. CDR3 in DNA: TGCGCCAGCAGCTTCGGACAGTCCTCACCTTACGAGCAGTACTTC. Amino acid sequence: CASSFGQSSPYEQYF.

In its sample, this clonotype was seen many times. The J gene is TRBJ2-1, the V gene TRBV20-1; a possible D gene is TRBD2 (6 bases). Deletions cut 1 base from V and 5 bases from J, with 15 bases between. The CDR3 contains 15 residues. In germline, CDR1 is DFQATT, CDR2 SNEGSKA (reference sequence). The CDR3 region has the DNA TGCAGTGCTAGAGGGTTCATGGAGGGGAACAATGAGCAGTTCTTC. It is translated as CSARGFMEGNNEQFF.

This clonotype showed up just a few times. This chain links TRBV11-2 with TRBJ2-2; D remains unclear. Germline V CDR1 and CDR2: SGHAT, FQNNGV. The CDR3 is 13 residues long. V lost 1 base to trimming and J lost 7 bases, with 7 bases between them. DNA for the CDR3: TGTGCCAGCAGCTTAGGGTATATCGGGGAGCTGTTTTTT. Translating it yields CASSLGYIGELFF.

This clonotype has a count of ten or more. The chain couples TRBV10-3 to TRBJ2-2; 7 nucleotides line up with TRBD2. CDR1 and CDR2 (germline): ENHRY, SYGVKD. V shed 8 bases and J 0 bases; nucleotides not matched to a gene: 9. CDR3 length: 16 residues. The CDR3 coding sequence is TGTGCCATCTCCCTAGGACTAGGCGCGAACACCGGGGAGCTGTTTTTT. This codes for CAISLGLGANTGELFF.

This clonotype showed up many times. The chain employs TRBV7-8 and TRBJ2-1, with a weak D call TRBD2 (5 bases). Germline V lookup: CDR1 SGHVS, CDR2 FQNEAQ. The CDR3 extends over 17 amino acids. Trimming took off 4 bases at V and 1 base at J, with 17 bases between the two ends. The CDR3 loop reads CASSSLGVLVSYNEQFF. The CDR3 DNA follows: TGTGCCAGCAGCTCCCTCGGGGTTCTAGTTTCCTACAATGAGCAGTTCTTC.

On this clonotype: With a much larger clone just one base away, this may be a read error. V and J are TRBV20-1 and TRBJ2-1; TRBD1 might be the D (5 bases). The CDR3 has 12 residues. Germline V gene lookup returns CDR1 DFQATT and CDR2 SNEGSKA (reference sequence). The CDR3 sequence is CSAHGRANEQLF. The DNA for the CDR3 is TGCAGTGCCCACGGCAGGGCCAATGAGCAGTTGTTC.

Ten or more counts support this clonotype. The rearrangement uses TRBV7-8 and TRBJ1-2, with unresolved D. This CDR3 is built from 13 residues. With 3 bases removed from V and 0 bases from J, the gap between germline ends came to 5 bases. Germline V lookup: CDR1 SGHVS, CDR2 FQNEAQ. The CDR3 DNA reads TGTGCCAGCAGCTTCGAATCTAACTATGGCTACACCTTC. Protein: CASSFESNYGYTF.

This clonotype was observed a handful of times. The chain combines TRBV4-1 with TRBJ2-2, with 12 bases matching TRBD1. The CDR3 has 19 amino acids. From germline, CDR1 is MGHRA and CDR2 YSYEKL. Trimming took 4 bases from V and 1 from J; bases not matched to a gene: 10. Here the CDR3 reads CASSPSGTGGLRNTGELFF. CDR3 sequence (DNA): TGCGCCAGCAGCCCTTCCGGGACAGGGGGCCTCAGGAACACCGGGGAGCTGTTTTTT.

This chain connects TRBV25-1 to TRBJ1-1; D perhaps matches TRBD1 (5 bases). V dropped 1 base and J dropped 11 bases, with 11 bases sitting between them. CDR3 length equals 12 residues. The germline V gene encodes CDR1 MGHDK and CDR2 SYGVNS. In nucleotides, the CDR3 is TGTGCCAGCAGTGAATCGGCAAAGGGGGCTTTCTTT. Its protein is CASSESAKGAFF.

This clonotype has a count of ten or more. The CDR3 DNA is TGCAGTGCCTTGGCCGGACAGGGGTTCCTCAATGAGCAGTTCTTC. Protein sequence: CSALAGQGFLNEQFF. The gene calls are TRBV20-1 and TRBJ2-1, with 9 positions matching TRBD1. Germline V gives CDR1 DFQATT, CDR2 SNEGSKA (reference sequence). Trimming took 6 bases from V and 6 from J; bases not matched to a gene: 12. The CDR3 sequence is 15 residues long.

In this sample, this clonotype turned up once. The gene calls are TRBV4-2 and TRBJ2-7; possible D gene TRBD2, 5 bases. The CDR3 runs to 13 residues. From germline, CDR1 is LGHNA and CDR2 YNFKEQ. The V end was cut by 5 bases, the J end by 6 bases, with 14 bases between. The CDR3 DNA reads as TGTGCCAGCAGCTCCGGGATACAATGCGAGCAGTACTTC. Its translation is CASSSGIQCEQYF.

There are many counts of this clonotype. The V gene is TRBV12-3 or TRBV12-4, the J gene TRBJ2-7, with 10 bases fitting TRBD2. Trimming took 8 bases from V and 2 from J; bases not matched to a gene: 6. This CDR3 region has 14 residues. The CDR3 loop is CASGKREGTYEQYF. CDR3 nucleotide sequence: TGTGCCAGCGGCAAGCGGGAGGGAACCTACGAGCAGTACTTC.